This T cell receptor beta chain stems from a study of technical replicates of blood from a few donors (dated by TCRdb to 2016 to 2017). Libraries were constructed by the immunoSEQ multiplex PCR assay. Here the immuneACCESS table is served through TCRdb, limited to in-frame sequences with V and J called. Missing clones are a known gap in these copies; in checked studies unresolved V genes cover under half, and the rest lacks a known reason. The sample profile shows about 76,000 clones; 85% to 95% of them were found once. The ten largest clonotypes hold roughly 0.37% of the sample. The CDR3 starts with the cysteine, ends with the phenylalanine, and has 13 residues. Only the CDR3 portion is preserved as DNA: 39 bases, with reading frame beginning at the first base. At the junction V is shortened by 6 bases and J by 5 bases, with 13 bases in between. CDR1 MDHEN and CDR2 SYDVKM are derived from the germline V gene.

A word on this clone: No cognate antigen has been identified for it. Per-base quality was not reported, and no clone a single base away is much larger than it.

This TCR was sampled from a human donor in good health. The chain is assembled from TRBV28 and TRBJ1-1, with a tentative D gene TRBD1 over 5 matching bases. Sequencing was performed on T cells isolated from PBMCs. The DNA sequence is TGTGCCAGCAGCGCAGGGTCATGGACTGAAGCTTTCTTT. This encodes CASSAGSWTEAFF.